The source of this T cell receptor (beta chain) is a study of blood T cell repertoires in COVID-19. Study information: Samples representing acute and convalescent COVID-19 were sourced from the United States, Italy and Spain. Sample material is recorded as cDNA or gDNA derived from T cells, B-cell-depleted T cells, or PBMCs.

This clone was seen a single time. Germline V gene sequence: CDR1 SGHKS, CDR2 YYEKEE (reference sequence). This CDR3 is 16 amino acids long. After removal of 2 bases from V and 4 bases from J, the junction contained 8 bases not matched to a gene. The assay was immunoSEQ multiplex PCR, and TCRdb's table has in-frame clones only and misses some. The table shows around 260,000 clones, with 80% to 90% occurring only once. Material: peripheral blood. The receptor's source is a woman in her seventies with COVID-19, enrolled during active disease. The chain combines TRBV5-5 with TRBJ1-4, with 7 bases that match TRBD1. As DNA, the CDR3 is TGTGCCAGCAGCTTTTCCACGGGACAGATTAATGAAAAACTGTTTTTT. Translating it yields CASSFSTGQINEKLFF. Looking up the rest from reference TRBV5-5 and TRBJ1-4 gives the full variable domain: DAGVTQSPTHLIKTRGQQVTLRCSPISGHKSVSWYQQVLGQGPQFIFQYYEKEERGRGNFPDRFSARQFPNYSSELNVNALLLGDSALYLCASSFSTGQINEKLFFGSGTQLSVL.